This T cell receptor beta chain appears in the sequencing data of a study of T cell changes during pregnancy in multiple sclerosis. This clone was found once. Data came from immunoSEQ multiplex PCR; TCRdb stores just in-frame clones and leaves some out. The sample has about 13,000 clones; 85% to 90% are singletons. The CDR3 is 14 amino acids. V was cut by 1 base and J by 4 bases, with 8 bases left in between. The germline gives CDR1 LNHDA, CDR2 SQIVND (reference sequence). The material was CD8+ T cells from peripheral blood mononuclear cells, obtained in the first trimester of pregnancy. The rearrangement joins TRBV19 to TRBJ1-5; D is unclear. The TCR was taken from a female donor with multiple sclerosis, enrolled in a pregnancy study. The CDR3 bases are TGTGCCAGTAGTATAGGTGGGGAGAATCAGCCCCAGCATTTT. Protein product: CASSIGGENQPQHF. Drawing the rest from reference TRBV19 and TRBJ1-5, the complete variable domain is DGGITQSPKYLFRKEGQNVTLSCEQNLNHDAMYWYRQDPGQGLRLIYYSQIVNDFQKGDIAEGYSVSREKKESFPLTVTSAQKNPTAFYLCASSIGGENQPQHFGDGTRLSIL.